The 28 T cell receptor beta chains below were found in one sample sequenced in a study of shared clonotypes between healthy human individuals. The protocol was immunoSEQ multiplex PCR, while the TCRdb copy is restricted to in-frame clones and leaves out a portion. Among fewer than 2.5 million clones listed, more than 85% were seen once. Specimen: naive CD4+ T cells from PBMCs. As to subset: CD45RA+ positively selected. Receptors were obtained from a man aged 18 to 29 in good health. Some clones in this sample may be carry-over from other donors' samples.

This clone was observed once. The V call is TRBV28, the J call TRBJ1-2; D ambiguous. Per the germline V gene, CDR1 is MDHEN and CDR2 is SYDVKM. Trimming took off 6 bases at V and 4 bases at J, with 15 bases between the two ends. The CDR3 totals 14 residues. The CDR3 DNA reads as TGTGCCAGCAGGGTTCAGGCGGATACCTATGGCTACACCTTC. Encoded protein: CASRVQADTYGYTF.

This rearrangement joins TRBV28 to TRBJ1-5; D is possibly TRBD1 (5 bases). Trimming removed 2 bases from V and 7 bases from J, with 21 bases in between. Germline V gene data show CDR1 as MDHEN and CDR2 as SYDVKM. The CDR3 runs 17 residues. The CDR3 coding sequence is TGTGCCAGCAGTTTACTCAAGGACACGATAGTAGCCCAGCCCCAGCATTTT. Protein sequence: CASSLLKDTIVAQPQHF.

The V gene is TRBV5-1, the J gene TRBJ1-2; D remains unclear. In germline, CDR1 is SGHRS, CDR2 YFSETQ. The CDR3 runs 14 residues. Trimming cost V 0 bases and J 7 bases, with 13 bases left between them. In DNA form, the CDR3 reads TGCGCCAGCAGCTTGGCGGAGGGTCTCCGTGGCTACACCTTC. Encoded protein: CASSLAEGLRGYTF. Filled out from reference TRBV5-1 and TRBJ1-2, the complete variable domain reads KAGVTQTPRYLIKTRGQQVTLSCSPISGHRSVSWYQQTPGQGLQFLFEYFSETQRNKGNFPGRFSGRQFSNSRSEMNVSTLELGDSALYLCASSLAEGLRGYTFGSGTRLTVV.

In DNA form, the CDR3 reads TGTGCCAGCAGGAAACCCGGGACCTATGGCTACACCTTC. Protein product: CASRKPGTYGYTF. J is TRBJ1-2 and V is TRBV28, with a tentative D call TRBD1 (5 bases). Germline loops: CDR1 MDHEN, CDR2 SYDVKM. This CDR3 is built from 13 residues. The V gene lost 6 bases and the J gene lost 4 bases, with 12 bases spanning the gap.

This clone was seen only once. The identical CDR3 is also encoded by other nucleotide sequences in the sample. The chain has TRBV28 and TRBJ1-5; a possible D gene is TRBD1 (5 bases). Germline CDR1 and CDR2: MDHEN and SYDVKM. The length of the CDR3 is 14 residues. Trimming pared 6 bases from V and 7 bases from J, leaving 16 bases between. The CDR3 DNA is TGTGCCAGCAGCCCTGGGGGGGGTGGGCAGCCCCAGCATTTT. It codes for CASSPGGGGQPQHF. Looking up the rest from reference TRBV28 and TRBJ1-5 gives the full variable domain: DVKVTQSSRYLVKRTGEKVFLECVQDMDHENMFWYRQDPGLGLRLIYFSYDVKMKEKGDIPEGYSVSREKKERFSLILESASTNQTSMYLCASSPGGGGQPQHFGDGTRLSIL.

The chain is built from TRBV28 and TRBJ2-5, with D possibly being TRBD1 (6 bases). Between the trimmed V and J ends, which lost 7 bases and 5 bases, there was a span of 11 bases. This CDR3 has 12 amino acids. Germline CDR1 reads MDHEN; CDR2 reads SYDVKM. DNA for the CDR3: TGTGCCAGCACTTTCAGGGGCGAGACCCAGTACTTC. Translating gives CASTFRGETQYF.

The chain employs TRBV5-4 and TRBJ2-5; D is possibly TRBD1 or TRBD2 (5 bases each). V gave up 0 bases and J gave up 10 bases, with 16 bases separating them. CDR1 SGHNT and CDR2 YYREEE come from the germline V gene (reference sequence). This CDR3 has 14 amino acids. The CDR3 spells CASSLGDTLGVQYF. The CDR3 coding sequence is TGTGCCAGCAGCTTGGGAGACACACTGGGGGTCCAGTACTTC.

The chain couples TRBV5-1 to TRBJ2-2; the D gene is possibly TRBD2 (6 bases). CDR1 SGHRS and CDR2 YFSETQ come from the germline V gene. There are 16 residues in the CDR3. Trimming took 0 bases from V and 5 from J, leaving 14 bases between them. CDR3 sequence reads: CASSLEGSGRTGELFF. CDR3 coding DNA: TGCGCCAGCAGCTTGGAAGGTAGCGGACGGACCGGGGAGCTGTTTTTT.

The chain joins TRBV7-3 to TRBJ2-2, with 9 nucleotides matching TRBD2. Germline CDR1 reads SGHTA; CDR2 reads FQGTGA. CDR3 length equals 16 residues. V lost 2 bases, J lost 6 bases, and 7 bases stayed unmatched. CDR3 in amino acids: CASSLLAGPGSGELFF. CDR3 sequence (DNA): TGTGCCAGCAGCTTACTAGCGGGGCCGGGGTCCGGGGAGCTGTTTTTT.

The J gene is TRBJ2-1, the V gene TRBV19, with a possible D match to TRBD1 (5 bases). CDR1 and CDR2 (germline): LNHDA, SQIVND (reference sequence). Trimming removed 5 bases at V and 0 bases at J, with 11 bases between. The CDR3 consists of 15 residues. This CDR3 reads CASSPYRYSYNEQFF. CDR3 in DNA: TGTGCCAGTAGTCCCTACAGGTACTCCTACAATGAGCAGTTCTTC.

The chain is built from TRBV7-8 and TRBJ2-5, with D possibly matching TRBD2 (5 bases). V was pared by 2 bases and J by 2 bases, with 12 bases between. CDR3 length equals 15 residues. The germline V gene has CDR1 SGHVS and CDR2 FQNEAQ. CDR3 sequence reads: CASSLLARHQETQYF. CDR3 sequence (DNA): TGTGCCAGCAGCTTACTAGCTAGGCATCAAGAGACCCAGTACTTC. The full variable domain, in which reference TRBV7-8 and TRBJ2-5 provide the parts outside the CDR3, is GAGVSQSPRYKVAKRGQDVALRCDPISGHVSLFWYQQALGQGPEFLTYFQNEAQLDKSGLPSDRFFAERPEGSVSTLKIQRTQQEDSAVYLCASSLLARHQETQYFGPGTRLLVL.

The rearrangement links TRBV5-1 to TRBJ2-3, with 12 bases lining up with TRBD2. The ends lost 1 base at V and 2 bases at J; junction bases unmatched: 5. The germline gives CDR1 SGHRS, CDR2 YFSETQ. This CDR3 is 17 amino acids long. The DNA for the CDR3 is TGCGCCAGCAGCTTGTTGACTAGCGGGAGCCCCACAGATACGCAGTATTTT. It specifies CASSLLTSGSPTDTQYF.

The CDR3 loop reads CASSLPIAGAFGEQYF. In DNA, the CDR3 is TGTGCCAGCAGTTTACCCATAGCGGGAGCATTCGGCGAGCAGTACTTC. The chain recombines TRBV28 with TRBJ2-7, with TRBD2 matching over 9 bases. With V trimmed by 2 bases and J by 6 bases, 11 bases remained unmatched. The CDR3 is 16 residues long. The germline gives CDR1 MDHEN, CDR2 SYDVKM.

Points on this clone: This sample also contains other DNA sequences that code for the same CDR3. J is TRBJ2-5 and V is TRBV5-1, with TRBD2 identical over 13 bases. The V gene end was trimmed by 2 bases and the J gene end by 4 bases; junction bases not matched to a gene: 5. Per germline, CDR1 SGHRS and CDR2 YFSETQ. This CDR3 is built from 16 residues. CDR3 coding DNA: TGCGCCAGCAGCTTTGGACTAGCGGGAGTAGGAGAGACCCAGTACTTC. It codes for CASSFGLAGVGETQYF.

The chain couples TRBV29-1 to TRBJ1-2; TRBD1 is a possible D gene (5 bases). Germline V gene lookup returns CDR1 SQVTM and CDR2 ANQGSEA. V lost 3 bases, J lost 4 bases, and 9 bases lay in between. The CDR3 runs 12 residues. The CDR3 is CSVDHRIYGYTF. CDR3 bases: TGCAGCGTTGATCACAGGATCTATGGCTACACCTTC.

The chain links TRBV7-8 to TRBJ2-1; 7 nucleotides agree with TRBD2. V dropped 5 bases and J dropped 4; count of bases not matched to a gene: 5. The CDR3 has 14 residues. In germline, CDR1 is SGHVS, CDR2 FQNEAQ. CDR3 region: CASSTGLNYNEQFF. The CDR3, as DNA: TGTGCCAGCAGCACGGGACTAAATTACAATGAGCAGTTCTTC.

The rearrangement uses TRBV28 and TRBJ2-7, with TRBD2 matching over 8 bases. The CDR3 is 17 residues long. Germline loops: CDR1 MDHEN, CDR2 SYDVKM. V was pared by 3 bases and J by 4 bases, with 14 bases of the junction left unmatched. The CDR3 nucleotides are TGTGCCAGCAGTTTGATCGGCGGGAGGCCCCTGGGGTACGAGCAGTACTTC. Translating it yields CASSLIGGRPLGYEQYF.

The chain employs TRBV29-1 and TRBJ1-5, with 7 nucleotides matching TRBD1. The CDR3 consists of 15 residues. Trimming removed 5 bases from V and 2 bases from J; junction bases left unmatched: 9. Germline lookup yields CDR1 SQVTM and CDR2 ANQGSEA. The CDR3 nucleotides read TGCAGCGTTCGCACAGGGGTTAACGGCAATCAGCCCCAGCATTTT. Its protein is CSVRTGVNGNQPQHF.

The chain links TRBV5-1 to TRBJ1-5; D is possibly TRBD1 (5 bases). Trimming removed 0 bases at V and 10 bases at J, with 14 bases between. The CDR3 consists of 14 residues. Germline assignment: CDR1 SGHRS and CDR2 YFSETQ. This CDR3 reads CASSLEGGGGPQHF. CDR3 nucleotide sequence: TGCGCCAGCAGCTTGGAGGGTGGGGGAGGTCCCCAGCATTTT.

The rearrangement uses TRBV5-1 and TRBJ1-1, with D maybe TRBD1 (5 bases). Germline V CDR1 and CDR2: SGHRS, YFSETQ. This CDR3 spans 14 amino acids. Trimming shortened V by 9 bases and J by 1 base, and 16 bases separated the two germline ends. CDR3 in amino acids: CATALGVTNTEAFF. The CDR3 nucleotides read TGCGCCACCGCCTTAGGGGTTACGAACACTGAAGCTTTCTTT.

The chain carries TRBV27 and TRBJ2-7, with no clear D. Germline CDR1 is MNHEY and CDR2 is SMNVEV (reference sequence). CDR3 size: 11 residues. The germline V and J ends were trimmed by 4 bases and 8 bases, with 9 bases remaining between them. CDR3 nucleotides: TGTGCCAGCAGTTCCGGGTCACAGCAGTACTTC. Translating gives CASSSGSQQYF.

This clone has a single count. V usage is TRBV28 and J usage is TRBJ2-7; tentative D call: TRBD1 (5 bases). CDR3 length: 17 residues. V lost 8 bases and J lost 3, with 26 bases in between. The germline gives CDR1 MDHEN, CDR2 SYDVKM. In DNA, the CDR3 is TGTGCCAGCCGTAGGGGATTGGCGAGAATCCACATCTACGAGCAGTACTTC. Its protein product is CASRRGLARIHIYEQYF.

V usage is TRBV25-1 and J usage is TRBJ2-5; 11 nucleotides agree with TRBD1. Germline V gene sequence: CDR1 MGHDK, CDR2 SYGVNS. V dropped 4 bases and J dropped 2; count of bases not matched to a gene: 3. The CDR3 loop spans 15 amino acids. CDR3 DNA sequence: TGTGCCAGCAGTGGGGGACAGGGGGGACAAGAGACCCAGTACTTC. Translated, it gives CASSGGQGGQETQYF.

This rearrangement joins TRBV5-1 to TRBJ2-3; either TRBD1 or TRBD2 may supply D (5 bases each). Germline CDR1 reads SGHRS; CDR2 reads YFSETQ. Deletions cut 2 bases from V and 2 bases from J, with 9 bases between. CDR3 length equals 14 residues. CDR3 in DNA: TGCGCCAGCAGCTTACGGGACCACACAGATACGCAGTATTTT. This encodes CASSLRDHTDTQYF. Drawing the rest from reference TRBV5-1 and TRBJ2-3, the complete variable domain is KAGVTQTPRYLIKTRGQQVTLSCSPISGHRSVSWYQQTPGQGLQFLFEYFSETQRNKGNFPGRFSGRQFSNSRSEMNVSTLELGDSALYLCASSLRDHTDTQYFGPGTRLTVL.

The chain employs TRBV19 and TRBJ2-3; D gene uncertain. CDR3 length equals 13 residues. The ends were cut back, 9 bases at V and 5 bases at J, with 15 bases in the middle. From germline, CDR1 is LNHDA and CDR2 SQIVND (reference sequence). DNA of the CDR3: TGTGCCAGCTCACGGGCAGCTATAGATACGCAGTATTTT. This encodes CASSRAAIDTQYF.

This rearrangement joins TRBV6-5 to TRBJ2-5; D is perhaps TRBD1 (6 bases). Germline V gene lookup returns CDR1 MNHEY and CDR2 SVGAGI. Trimming stripped 4 bases from V and 2 bases from J, with 11 bases between. The CDR3 is made up of 14 amino acids. The CDR3 DNA follows: TGTGCCAGCAGTTGGGGGACACCTCAAGAGACCCAGTACTTC. Translation: CASSWGTPQETQYF.

J is TRBJ2-1 and V is TRBV11-2; tentative D call: TRBD1 (5 bases). The ends were cut back, 5 bases at V and 4 bases at J, with 9 bases in the middle. The CDR3 has 13 amino acids. CDR1 is SGHAT and CDR2 is FQNNGV in the germline V gene. The CDR3 DNA reads TGTGCCAGCAGCCCTGACAGATACAATGAGCAGTTCTTC. This translates into CASSPDRYNEQFF. The entire variable domain, with the rest obtained from reference TRBV11-2 and TRBJ2-1, is as follows: EAGVAQSPRYKIIEKRQSVAFWCNPISGHATLYWYQQILGQGPKLLIQFQNNGVVDDSQLPKDRFSAERLKGVDSTLKIQPAKLEDSAVYLCASSPDRYNEQFFGPGTRLTVL.

The CDR3 region has the DNA TGTGCCAGCAGTTACCTAGACAGGGATGAGAACACCTTC. This codes for CASSYLDRDENTF. This chain joins TRBV6-5 and TRBJ1-2, with 7 bases identical to TRBD1. CDR3 length: 13 residues. The germline CDR1 and CDR2 sequences are MNHEY and SVGAGI. V trimming: 2 bases; J trimming: 12 bases; junction bases outside the gene matches: 9.